These 19 T cell receptor beta chains came from one sample sequenced in a study of T cells after yellow fever vaccination. One entry per CDR3 protein, called by TCRdb with MiXCR from the 5' RACE reads. The data hold approximately 32,000 distinct CDR3 sequences, with 10% observed a single time. The starting material was PBMCs, either bulk or a sorted T-cell subset (CD4+, CD8+, memory, or dextramer-sorted; not recorded which), obtained roughly 14 days after the first yellow fever vaccination. The receptors stem from a man aged 18-30 years who received the YFV17D yellow fever vaccine.

This clonotype was counted many times. The chain combines TRBV20-1 with TRBJ1-2, with TRBD1 as a possible D gene (6 bases). Trimming stripped 0 bases from V and 7 bases from J, with 12 bases between. This CDR3 is 13 amino acids long. The V gene's germline CDR1 is DFQATT and CDR2 SNEGSKA (reference sequence). For the CDR3, the DNA is TGCAGTGCTAGAGATGGGACATCGGGTGGCTACACCTTC. This gives the protein CSARDGTSGGYTF.

This clonotype was seen at least ten times. The chain has TRBV5-5 and TRBJ2-7; D remains unclear. This CDR3 is built from 12 residues. CDR1 and CDR2 from the germline V gene are SGHKS and YYEKEE (reference sequence). Trimming stripped 4 bases from V and 4 bases from J, with 9 bases between. CDR3: CASSRPGYEQYV. As DNA, the CDR3 is TGTGCCAGCAGCCGACCCGGGTACGAGCAGTACGTC.

At least ten counts were recorded for this clonotype. This chain links TRBV4-3 with TRBJ2-3; 8 bases line up with TRBD2. The germline gives CDR1 LGHNA, CDR2 YSLEER. V dropped 1 base and J dropped 4; count of bases not matched to a gene: 4. This CDR3 contains 15 residues. CDR3 amino acids: CASSQAGGIADTQYF. The CDR3 bases are TGCGCCAGCAGCCAAGCGGGAGGGATCGCAGATACGCAGTATTTT.

This clonotype has ten or more counts. The V call is TRBV27, the J call TRBJ2-7; 7 bases are shared with TRBD1. Germline values: CDR1 MNHEY, CDR2 SMNVEV (reference sequence). The CDR3 has 13 residues. The ends lost 5 bases at V and 3 bases at J; junction bases unmatched: 4. The CDR3 coding sequence is TGTGCCAGCAGTCTCGGGACAGTCTACGAGCAGTACTTC. Its protein is CASSLGTVYEQYF.

This clonotype came up many times. This chain joins TRBV3-1 and TRBJ1-1; possibly TRBD1 for D (6 bases). The CDR3 loop spans 15 amino acids. V dropped 3 bases and J dropped 0 bases, with 11 bases sitting between them. Germline CDR1 LGHDT, CDR2 YNNKEL (reference sequence). CDR3 in DNA: TGTGCCAGCAGCCATCCAGGGGCGATGAACACTGAAGCTTTCTTT. This gives the protein CASSHPGAMNTEAFF.

The sample holds many counts of this clonotype. The rearrangement joins TRBV20-1 to TRBJ2-7, with 11 bases aligning to TRBD2. After removal of 3 bases from V and 2 bases from J, the junction contained 9 bases not matched to a gene. Germline CDR1 reads DFQATT; CDR2 reads SNEGSKA (reference sequence). CDR3 size: 16 residues. CDR3 nucleotide sequence: TGCAGTGCTAGCGAGTCTAATAGCGGGGGGGCCTACGAGCAGTACGTC. Encoded protein: CSASESNSGGAYEQYV.

In its sample, this clonotype was seen many times. The genes are TRBV10-3 and TRBJ1-2; D not resolved. V gave up 8 bases and J gave up 7 bases, with 17 bases separating them. Looked up from germline, CDR1 is ENHRY and CDR2 is SYGVKD. This CDR3 is built from 13 residues. The CDR3: CAIGSGEISGYTF. In DNA form, the CDR3 reads TGTGCCATCGGCAGCGGTGAGATATCTGGCTACACCTTC.

This clonotype was found a few times. The chain employs TRBV4-3 and TRBJ2-5, with 8 nucleotides matching TRBD2. Germline CDR1 LGHNA, CDR2 YSLEER. This CDR3 comprises 16 residues. V shed 1 base and J 5 bases; nucleotides not matched to a gene: 9. CDR3 amino acids: CASSQGGRGGAETQYF. CDR3 in DNA: TGCGCCAGCAGCCAAGGTGGCCGGGGGGGCGCGGAGACCCAGTACTTC.

Remarks on this clonotype: A much more abundant neighbour one base away suggests this may be a read error. V gene TRBV4-3 combines with J gene TRBJ2-5, with 11 bases that match TRBD2. J lost 3 bases, V lost 5 bases, and 2 bases had no gene match. The CDR3 covers 14 residues. Looked up from germline, CDR1 is LGHNA and CDR2 is YSLEER. The CDR3 region has the DNA TGCGCCAGCAGCGCGGGACTAGCGGAAGAGACCCAGTACTTC. Protein product: CASSAGLAEETQYF.

This clonotype was counted at least ten times. The chain links TRBV3-1 to TRBJ1-3, with 8 bases aligning to TRBD1. Germline V gene data show CDR1 as LGHDT and CDR2 as YNNKEL (reference sequence). Trimming removed 1 base from V and 1 base from J; junction bases left unmatched: 3. This CDR3 is 16 amino acids long. In DNA form, the CDR3 reads TGTGCCAGCAGCCAAGTCCGACAGGGGTCTGGAAACACCATATATTTT. Translation: CASSQVRQGSGNTIYF. The full variable domain, rest sourced from reference TRBV3-1 and TRBJ1-3, is DTAVSQTPKYLVTQMGNDKSIKCEQNLGHDTMYWYKQDSKKFLKIMFSYNNKELIINETVPNRFSPKSPDKAHLNLHINSLELGDSAVYFCASSQVRQGSGNTIYFGEGSWLTVV.

This clonotype was detected ten times or more. The V and J genes are TRBV5-4 and TRBJ1-2; D gene ambiguous. Germline assignment: CDR1 SGHNT and CDR2 YYREEE (reference sequence). This CDR3 has 15 amino acids. Trimming took off 5 bases at V and 8 bases at J, with 22 bases between the two ends. CDR3 in amino acids: CASRPGGQEGKGYTF. DNA of the CDR3: TGTGCCAGCAGACCCGGCGGGCAGGAGGGAAAAGGCTACACCTTC.

The chain recombines TRBV7-2 with TRBJ2-7, with D possibly matching TRBD1 (5 bases). The CDR3 has 13 residues. Deletions cut 3 bases from V and 3 bases from J, with 9 bases between. Germline V gene data show CDR1 as SGHTA and CDR2 as FQGNSA. The CDR3, as DNA: TGTGCCAGCAGCTTTCGTAGGGGCTACGAGCAGTACTTC. It translates to CASSFRRGYEQYF.

This clonotype was recorded at least ten times. The chain joins TRBV10-3 to TRBJ1-6; possible D gene TRBD1, 5 bases. Germline V gene data show CDR1 as ENHRY and CDR2 as SYGVKD. The CDR3 has 15 amino acids. The V and J ends lost 0 bases and 9 bases respectively, with 12 bases between them. The CDR3 is CAISESGVPGSPLHF. Here the CDR3 DNA reads TGTGCCATCAGTGAGTCGGGGGTTCCAGGTTCACCCCTCCACTTT.

This clonotype was seen repeatedly, ten times or more. The J gene is TRBJ2-2, the V gene TRBV20-1, with 7 bases fitting TRBD1. CDR3 length equals 13 residues. The germline CDR1 and CDR2 sequences are DFQATT and SNEGSKA (reference sequence). The J segment lost 3 bases and the V segment lost 5 bases, leaving 3 bases of the junction unmatched. DNA for the CDR3: TGCAGTGCTGACAGGGTAGACACCGGGGAGCTGTTTTTT. Encoded protein: CSADRVDTGELFF.

About this clonotype: A read error may explain this, as a much larger clone is one base away. The chain couples TRBV29-1 to TRBJ2-1; the match to TRBD1 covers 8 bases. V lost 4 bases to trimming and J lost 5 bases; unmatched junction nucleotides: 10. The germline CDR1 and CDR2 sequences are SQVTM and ANQGSEA. CDR3 length equals 15 residues. The CDR3 DNA reads as TGCAGCGTTGCCTCCTGGACAGGGTACGACAATGAGCAGTTCTTC. Translation gives CSVASWTGYDNEQFF.

This clonotype was picked up many times. The CDR3 DNA reads TGTGCCATCAGTGAGTCAGAGGTGGCGAACACTGAAGCTTTCTTT. Translation gives CAISESEVANTEAFF. V is TRBV10-3 and J is TRBJ1-1; D is uncertain. The V end lost 0 bases, the J end lost 1 base, and 9 bases lay between the germline ends. The CDR3 length is 15 residues. Looked up from germline, CDR1 is ENHRY and CDR2 is SYGVKD.

At least ten counts were recorded for this clonotype. The V gene is TRBV6-5, the J gene TRBJ1-1; D remains unclear. The CDR3 extends over 14 amino acids. Trimming took 2 bases from V and 5 from J, leaving 12 bases between them. From germline, CDR1 is MNHEY and CDR2 SVGAGI. The CDR3 here is CASSYRAAGTEAFF. In DNA form, the CDR3 reads TGTGCCAGCAGTTACCGGGCCGCGGGGACTGAAGCTTTCTTT.

Within the sample, this clonotype is medium-sized. This chain connects TRBV20-1 to TRBJ2-7; possible D gene TRBD1, 6 bases. This CDR3 has 15 amino acids. The V gene's germline CDR1 is DFQATT and CDR2 SNEGSKA (reference sequence). The V and J ends lost 4 bases and 4 bases respectively, with 20 bases between them. CDR3 in amino acids: CSATAGTSNHYEQYV. CDR3 bases: TGCAGTGCTACCGCCGGGACATCGAACCATTACGAGCAGTACGTC.

This clonotype was seen at least ten times. The J gene is TRBJ1-2, the V gene TRBV9; D is ambiguous. Trimming removed 0 bases from V and 3 bases from J, with 9 bases in between. CDR1 and CDR2 (germline): SGDLS, YYNGEE. The CDR3 consists of 14 residues. CDR3 protein: CASSVARGHYGYTF. Written as DNA, the CDR3 is TGTGCCAGCAGCGTAGCCCGGGGTCACTATGGCTACACCTTC.